This T cell receptor beta chain was identified during a study of T-cell reconstitution after alpha-beta-depleted transplantation in children. The germline CDR1 and CDR2 sequences are SGHVS and FQNEAQ. V trimming: 5 bases; J trimming: 0 bases; junction bases outside the gene matches: 11. The CDR3 spans 18 residues. This clonotype was picked up a small number of times. Its antigen is not identified. The library targeted TCRbeta and was prepared with unique molecular identifiers. TCRdb re-called the PCR reads through MiXCR, storing one row per CDR3 protein. Among about 120,000 distinct CDR3 sequences listed, 10% to 13% were seen once. General study points: It was reported that alpha-beta T cells came from several hundred expanded graft clones (about two months after transplant). Several patients had high TCRbeta diversity at day 60; it came from surviving recipient T cells and thymic progenitors. One year post-transplant, T-cell counts and diversity were largely derived from T cells produced anew.

Sequences were derived from PBMCs, sampled before TCRalphabeta/CD19-depleted stem cell transplant. The source of this sequence is a boy between 2 and 15 years old with acute lymphoblastic leukemia, due to receive a stem cell transplant. The genes are TRBV7-8 and TRBJ2-2; 8 nucleotides agree with TRBD1. CDR3 loop: CASSIFADRVANTGELFF. The CDR3 DNA reads TGTGCCAGCAGCATTTTTGCGGACAGGGTCGCGAACACCGGGGAGCTGTTTTTT.